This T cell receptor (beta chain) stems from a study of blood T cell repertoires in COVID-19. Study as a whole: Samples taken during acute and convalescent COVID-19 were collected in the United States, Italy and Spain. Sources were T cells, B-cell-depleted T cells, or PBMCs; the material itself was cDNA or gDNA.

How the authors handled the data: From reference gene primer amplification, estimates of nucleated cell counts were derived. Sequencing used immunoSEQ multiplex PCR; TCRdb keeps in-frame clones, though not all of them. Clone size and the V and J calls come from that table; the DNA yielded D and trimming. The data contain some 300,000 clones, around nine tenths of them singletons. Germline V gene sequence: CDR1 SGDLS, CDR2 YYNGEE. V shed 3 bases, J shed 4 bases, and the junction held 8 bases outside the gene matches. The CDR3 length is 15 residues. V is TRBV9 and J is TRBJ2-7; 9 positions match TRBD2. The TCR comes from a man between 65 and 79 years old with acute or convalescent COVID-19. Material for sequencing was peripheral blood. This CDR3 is CASSAYSGSGYEQYF. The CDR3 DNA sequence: TGTGCCAGCAGCGCCTATAGCGGGAGCGGGTACGAGCAGTACTTC.